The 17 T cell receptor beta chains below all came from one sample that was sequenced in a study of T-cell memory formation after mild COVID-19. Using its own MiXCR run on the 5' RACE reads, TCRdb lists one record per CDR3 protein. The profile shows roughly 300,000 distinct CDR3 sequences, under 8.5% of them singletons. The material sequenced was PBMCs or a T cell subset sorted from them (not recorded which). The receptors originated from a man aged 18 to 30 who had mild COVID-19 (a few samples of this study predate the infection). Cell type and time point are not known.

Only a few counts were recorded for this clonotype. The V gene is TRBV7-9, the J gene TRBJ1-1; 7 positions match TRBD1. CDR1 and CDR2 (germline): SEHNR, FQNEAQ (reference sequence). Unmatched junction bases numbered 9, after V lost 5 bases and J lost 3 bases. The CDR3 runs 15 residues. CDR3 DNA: TGTGCCAGCAGCAGGAGACAGGGTTCGTACACTGAAGCTTTCTTT. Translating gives CASSRRQGSYTEAFF.

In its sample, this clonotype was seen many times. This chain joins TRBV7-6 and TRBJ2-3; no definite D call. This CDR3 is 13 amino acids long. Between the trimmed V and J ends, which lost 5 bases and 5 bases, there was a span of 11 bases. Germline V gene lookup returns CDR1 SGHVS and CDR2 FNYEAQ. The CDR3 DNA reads TGTGCCAGCAGCCCACAGATGGGAGATACGCAGTATTTT. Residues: CASSPQMGDTQYF.

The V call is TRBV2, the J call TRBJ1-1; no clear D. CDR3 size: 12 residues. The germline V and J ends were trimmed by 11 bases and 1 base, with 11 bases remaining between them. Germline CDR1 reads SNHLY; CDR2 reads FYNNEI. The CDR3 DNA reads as TGTGCCGGCCAGGACGGGAACACTGAAGCTTTCTTT. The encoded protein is CAGQDGNTEAFF.

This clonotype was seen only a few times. CDR3 residues: CSTQQIPSRGSAYGYTF. CDR3 DNA: TGCAGCACCCAGCAAATCCCTAGTCGGGGGAGCGCCTATGGCTACACCTTC. The V and J genes are TRBV29-1 and TRBJ1-2; the D gene is possibly TRBD1 (5 bases). Trimming removed 8 bases at V and 4 bases at J, with 29 bases between. Germline loops: CDR1 SQVTM, CDR2 ANQGSEA. The CDR3 extends over 17 amino acids. The full variable domain, in which reference TRBV29-1 and TRBJ1-2 provide the parts outside the CDR3, is SAVISQKPSRDICQRGTSLTIQCQVDSQVTMMFWYRQQPGQSLTLIATANQGSEATYESGFVIDKFPISRPNLTFSTLTVSNMSPEDSSIYLCSTQQIPSRGSAYGYTFGSGTRLTVV.

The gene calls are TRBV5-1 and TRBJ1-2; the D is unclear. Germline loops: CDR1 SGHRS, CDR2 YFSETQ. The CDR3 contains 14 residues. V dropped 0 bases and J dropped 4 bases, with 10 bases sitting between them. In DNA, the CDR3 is TGCGCCAGCAGCTTGGCGGGCAGGAGCTATGGCTACACCTTC. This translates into CASSLAGRSYGYTF. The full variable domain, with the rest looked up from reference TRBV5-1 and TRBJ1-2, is KAGVTQTPRYLIKTRGQQVTLSCSPISGHRSVSWYQQTPGQGLQFLFEYFSETQRNKGNFPGRFSGRQFSNSRSEMNVSTLELGDSALYLCASSLAGRSYGYTFGSGTRLTVV.

The CDR3 protein is CASSLQDRGGSDTQYF. The CDR3 region has the DNA TGCGCCAGCAGCCTACAGGATCGGGGGGGGTCAGATACGCAGTATTTT. V and J are TRBV5-1 and TRBJ2-3; 8 nucleotides agree with TRBD2. The J segment lost 4 bases and the V segment lost 4 bases, leaving 11 bases of the junction unmatched. CDR1 and CDR2 (germline): SGHRS, YFSETQ. The length of the CDR3 is 16 residues.

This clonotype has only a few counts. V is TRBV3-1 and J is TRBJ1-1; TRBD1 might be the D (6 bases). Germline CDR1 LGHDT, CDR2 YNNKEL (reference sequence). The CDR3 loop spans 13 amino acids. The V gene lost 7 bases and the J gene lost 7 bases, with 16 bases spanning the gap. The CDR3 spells CASTYGRGGEAFF. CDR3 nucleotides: TGTGCCAGCACTTATGGCAGGGGAGGTGAAGCTTTCTTT.

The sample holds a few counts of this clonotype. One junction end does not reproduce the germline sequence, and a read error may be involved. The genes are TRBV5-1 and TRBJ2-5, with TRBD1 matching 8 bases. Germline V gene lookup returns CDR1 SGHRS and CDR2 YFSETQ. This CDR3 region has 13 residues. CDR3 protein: CASTLTGEETQYF. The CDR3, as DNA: TGCGCCAGCACCTTGACAGGGGAAGAGACCCAGTACTTC.

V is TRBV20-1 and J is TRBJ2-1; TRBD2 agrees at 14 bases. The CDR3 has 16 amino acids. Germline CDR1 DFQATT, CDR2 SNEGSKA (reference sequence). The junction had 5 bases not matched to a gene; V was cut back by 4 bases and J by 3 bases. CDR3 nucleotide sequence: TGCAGTGCTATGACTAGCGGGGGGGCCGACTACAATGAGCAGTTCTTC. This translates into CSAMTSGGADYNEQFF.

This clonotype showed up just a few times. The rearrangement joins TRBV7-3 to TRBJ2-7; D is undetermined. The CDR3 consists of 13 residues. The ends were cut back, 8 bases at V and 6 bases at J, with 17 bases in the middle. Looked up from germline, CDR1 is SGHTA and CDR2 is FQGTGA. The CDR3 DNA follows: TGTGCCAGCTCCGGCCGCCCGGAAATCGAGCAGTACGTC. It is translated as CASSGRPEIEQYV.

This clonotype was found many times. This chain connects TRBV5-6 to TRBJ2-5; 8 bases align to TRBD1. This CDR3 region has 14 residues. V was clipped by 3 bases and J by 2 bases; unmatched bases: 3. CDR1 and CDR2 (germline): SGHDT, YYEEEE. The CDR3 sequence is CASSSYRGQETQYF. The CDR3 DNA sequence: TGTGCCAGCAGCTCATACAGGGGGCAAGAGACCCAGTACTTC.

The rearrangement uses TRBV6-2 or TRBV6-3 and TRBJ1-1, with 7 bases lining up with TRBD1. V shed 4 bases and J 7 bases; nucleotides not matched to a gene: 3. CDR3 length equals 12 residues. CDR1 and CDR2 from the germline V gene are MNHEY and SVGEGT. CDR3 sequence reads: CASSSDRLEAFF. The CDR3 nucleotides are TGTGCCAGCAGTTCGGACAGGCTTGAAGCTTTCTTT.

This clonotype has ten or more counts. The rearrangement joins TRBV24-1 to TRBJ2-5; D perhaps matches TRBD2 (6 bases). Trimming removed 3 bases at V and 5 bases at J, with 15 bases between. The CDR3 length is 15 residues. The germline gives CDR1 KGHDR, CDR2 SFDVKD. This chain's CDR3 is CATSDTRGIGETQYF. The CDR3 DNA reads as TGTGCCACCAGTGATACACGGGGGATCGGGGAGACCCAGTACTTC.

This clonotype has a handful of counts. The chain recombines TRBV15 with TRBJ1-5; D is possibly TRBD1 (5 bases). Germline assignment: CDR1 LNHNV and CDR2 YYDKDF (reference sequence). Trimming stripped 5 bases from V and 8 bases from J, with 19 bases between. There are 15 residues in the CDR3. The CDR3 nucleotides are TGTGCCACCAGCCCTACGGGGGGGATCCTAGAGCCCCAGCATTTT. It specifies CATSPTGGILEPQHF.

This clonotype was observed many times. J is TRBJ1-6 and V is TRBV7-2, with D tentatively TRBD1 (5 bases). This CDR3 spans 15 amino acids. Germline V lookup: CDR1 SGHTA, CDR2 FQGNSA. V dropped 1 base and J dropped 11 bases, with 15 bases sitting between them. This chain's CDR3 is CASSLGVSGRPPLHF. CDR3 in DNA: TGTGCCAGCAGCTTAGGGGTGTCAGGGAGGCCACCCCTCCACTTT.

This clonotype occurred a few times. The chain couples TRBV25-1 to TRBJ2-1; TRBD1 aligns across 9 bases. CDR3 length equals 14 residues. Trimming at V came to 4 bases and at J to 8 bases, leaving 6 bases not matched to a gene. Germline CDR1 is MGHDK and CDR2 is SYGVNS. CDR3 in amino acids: CASSATGGRDEQFF. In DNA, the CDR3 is TGTGCCAGCAGTGCGACAGGGGGTAGGGATGAGCAGTTCTTC.

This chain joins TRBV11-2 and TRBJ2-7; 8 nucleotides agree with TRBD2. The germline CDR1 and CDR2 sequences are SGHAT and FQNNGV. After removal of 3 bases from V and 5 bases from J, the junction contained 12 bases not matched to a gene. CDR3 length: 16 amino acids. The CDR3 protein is CASSLRRVAGFDEQYF. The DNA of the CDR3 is TGTGCCAGCAGCTTGAGACGGGTAGCGGGGTTTGACGAGCAGTACTTC.